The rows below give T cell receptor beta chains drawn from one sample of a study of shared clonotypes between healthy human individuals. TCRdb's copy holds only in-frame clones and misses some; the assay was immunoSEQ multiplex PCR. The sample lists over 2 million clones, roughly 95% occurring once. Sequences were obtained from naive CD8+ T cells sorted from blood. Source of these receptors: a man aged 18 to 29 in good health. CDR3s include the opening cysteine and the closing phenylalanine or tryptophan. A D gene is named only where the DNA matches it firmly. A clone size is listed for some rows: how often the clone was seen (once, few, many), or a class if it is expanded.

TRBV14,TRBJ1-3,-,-,CASSLRLEGSGNTIYF,TGTGCCAGCAGCTTACGACTGGAGGGGTCTGGAAACACCATATATTTT
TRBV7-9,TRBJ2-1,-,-,CASSLVAENEQFF,TGTGCCAGCAGCTTAGTTGCAGAAAATGAGCAGTTCTTC
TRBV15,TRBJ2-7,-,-,CATSFGYEQYF,TGTGCCACCAGCTTCGGCTACGAGCAGTACTTC
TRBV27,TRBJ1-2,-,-,CASTGPPFGGYTF,TGTGCCAGCACCGGACCCCCTTTCGGGGGCTACACCTTC
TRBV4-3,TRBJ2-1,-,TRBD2,CASSQEGMGLAAYNEQFF,TGCGCCAGCAGCCAAGAGGGTATGGGACTAGCGGCCTACAATGAGCAGTTCTTC
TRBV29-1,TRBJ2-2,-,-,CSVDTGGMGTGELFF,TGCAGCGTTGATACCGGGGGCATGGGCACCGGGGAGCTGTTTTTT
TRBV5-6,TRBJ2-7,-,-,CASSLQGYGEQYF,TGTGCCAGCAGCTTGCAGGGGTACGGCGAGCAGTACTTC
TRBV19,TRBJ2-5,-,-,CASSIIDRQETQYF,TGTGCCAGTAGTATTATCGACAGACAAGAGACCCAGTACTTC
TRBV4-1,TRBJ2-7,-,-,CASSHRDGGFGEQYF,TGCGCCAGCAGCCACCGCGACGGGGGCTTTGGGGAGCAGTACTTC
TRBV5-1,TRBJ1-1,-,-,CASSLGGLVNTEAFF,TGCGCCAGCAGCTTGGGGGGGCTAGTGAACACTGAAGCTTTCTTT
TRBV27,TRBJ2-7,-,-,CASSPSQYSGEQYF,TGTGCCAGCAGTCCTTCCCAGTATAGCGGCGAGCAGTACTTC
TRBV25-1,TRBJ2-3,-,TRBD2,CASHWGGGGSTDTQYF,TGTGCCAGCCATTGGGGCGGCGGGGGATCCACAGATACGCAGTATTTT
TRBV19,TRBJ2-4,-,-,CASSSGPGDIQYF,TGTGCCAGTAGTAGTGGACCTGGAGACATTCAGTACTTC
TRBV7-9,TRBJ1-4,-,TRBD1,CASSHGQGSTNEKLFF,TGTGCCAGCAGCCATGGACAGGGGAGTACTAATGAAAAACTGTTTTTT
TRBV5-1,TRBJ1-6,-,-,CASSLIGSEDSPLHF,TGCGCCAGCAGCTTGATTGGCAGCGAGGATTCACCCCTCCACTTT
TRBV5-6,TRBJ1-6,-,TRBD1,CASSFAGTGYSPLHF,TGTGCCAGCAGCTTTGCCGGGACAGGGTATTCACCCCTCCACTTT
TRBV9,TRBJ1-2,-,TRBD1,CASSHTTGDYGYTF,TGTGCCAGCAGTCATACTACAGGGGACTATGGCTACACCTTC
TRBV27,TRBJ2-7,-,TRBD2,CASSQYGTSGTYEQYF,TGTGCCAGCAGTCAATACGGGACTAGCGGCACCTACGAGCAGTACTTC
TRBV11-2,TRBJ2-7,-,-,CASSLAPGETATYEQYF,TGTGCCAGCAGCTTAGCCCCAGGCGAGACAGCCACCTACGAGCAGTACTTC
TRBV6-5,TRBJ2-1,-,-,CASSSLYNEQFF,TGTGCCAGCAGCTCCCTTTACAATGAGCAGTTCTTC
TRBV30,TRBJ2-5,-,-,CAWQGIRGTQYF,TGTGCCTGGCAGGGGATTCGCGGGACCCAGTACTTC
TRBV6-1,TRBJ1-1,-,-,CASSVYTEAFF,TGTGCCAGCAGTGTATACACTGAAGCTTTCTTT
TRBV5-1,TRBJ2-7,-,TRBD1,CASSPWTGAYEQYF,TGCGCCAGCTCACCGTGGACAGGGGCCTACGAGCAGTACTTC
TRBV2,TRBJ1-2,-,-,CARGDLDGYTF,TGTGCCAGGGGGGACCTAGATGGCTACACCTTC
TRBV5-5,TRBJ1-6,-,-,CASSLGSSPLHF,TGTGCCAGCAGCTTGGGGAGTTCACCCCTCCACTTT
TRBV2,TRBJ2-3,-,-,CASGGTGGAFSDTQYF,TGTGCCAGCGGTGGAACAGGGGGGGCTTTTTCAGATACGCAGTATTTT
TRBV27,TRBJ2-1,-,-,CASGGDSSYNEQFF,TGTGCCAGCGGGGGGGACAGCTCCTACAATGAGCAGTTCTTC
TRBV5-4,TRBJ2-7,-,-,CASSLKGLVYEQYF,TGTGCCAGCAGCTTGAAGGGACTTGTCTACGAGCAGTACTTC
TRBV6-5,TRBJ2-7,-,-,CASSYGEGLGEQYF,TGTGCCAGCAGTTACGGGGAAGGCCTTGGCGAGCAGTACTTC
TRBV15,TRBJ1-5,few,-,CATSTTQGRWPQHF,TGTGCCACCAGCACAACACAGGGACGGTGGCCCCAGCATTTT
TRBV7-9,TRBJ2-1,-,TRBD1,CASSSRDRGTDEQFF,TGTGCCAGCAGCTCGCGGGACAGGGGTACCGATGAGCAGTTCTTC
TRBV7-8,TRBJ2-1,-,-,CASSPEGHEQFF,TGTGCCAGCAGCCCAGAGGGGCATGAGCAGTTCTTC